This TCR beta chain was captured by sequencing in a study of T cell repertoires in cytomegalovirus infection. Study context: Researchers turned to recently identified HLA-C-restricted CMV epitopes as well as well-studied HLA-B-restricted ones. Public TCR beta signatures indicated both CMV infection and matching HLA type.

TCRdb re-derived calls from the reads in MiXCR, one entry per CDR3 protein. This sample yields around 78,000 distinct CDR3 sequences, of which about 24% are seen a single time; 50% belongs to the top ten. The germline gives CDR1 MNHEY, CDR2 SVGAGI. The V end lost 6 bases, the J end lost 1 base, and 10 bases lay between the germline ends. The CDR3 is 13 residues long. Study-wide points: What dominated the ex vivo response were HLA-C-restricted CMV-specific TCR beta clonotypes.

This clonotype has more than one count but fewer than ten. Its cognate antigen is unknown. The J gene is TRBJ2-7, the V gene TRBV6-5; tentative D call: TRBD1 (5 bases). This clonotype was obtained from a human donor in good health (CMV status not recorded). Some clones in this sample may be carry-over from other donors' samples. Material: CD8+ T cells from cultured PBMCs, obtained from culture after CMV antigen stimulation. The DNA for the CDR3 is TGTGCCAGCAGCCGCAGGGAATCCTACGAGCAGTACTTC. Amino acids: CASSRRESYEQYF.